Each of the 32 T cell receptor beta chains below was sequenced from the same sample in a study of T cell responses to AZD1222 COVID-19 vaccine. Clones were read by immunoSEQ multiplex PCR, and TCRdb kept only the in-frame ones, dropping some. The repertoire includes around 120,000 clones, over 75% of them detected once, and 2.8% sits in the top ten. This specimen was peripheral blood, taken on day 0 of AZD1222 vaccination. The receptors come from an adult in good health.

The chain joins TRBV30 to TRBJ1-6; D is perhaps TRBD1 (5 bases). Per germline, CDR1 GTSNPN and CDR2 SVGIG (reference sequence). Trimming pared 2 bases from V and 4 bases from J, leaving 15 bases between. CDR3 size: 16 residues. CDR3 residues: CAWSKEGRDYNSPLHF. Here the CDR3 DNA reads TGTGCCTGGAGTAAAGAGGGCAGGGATTATAATTCACCCCTCCACTTT. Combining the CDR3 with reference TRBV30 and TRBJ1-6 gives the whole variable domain SQTIHQWPATLVQPVGSPLSLECTVEGTSNPNLYWYRQAAGRGLQLLFYSVGIGQISSEVPQNLSASRPQDRQFILSSKKLLLSDSGFYLCAWSKEGRDYNSPLHFGNGTRLTVT.

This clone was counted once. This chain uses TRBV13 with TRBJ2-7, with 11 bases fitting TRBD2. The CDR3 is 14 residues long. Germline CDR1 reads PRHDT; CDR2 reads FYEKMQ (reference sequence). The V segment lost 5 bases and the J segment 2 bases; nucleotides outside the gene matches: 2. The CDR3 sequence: CASSLSGRAYEQYF. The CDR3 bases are TGTGCCAGCAGCCTTAGCGGGAGGGCCTACGAGCAGTACTTC.

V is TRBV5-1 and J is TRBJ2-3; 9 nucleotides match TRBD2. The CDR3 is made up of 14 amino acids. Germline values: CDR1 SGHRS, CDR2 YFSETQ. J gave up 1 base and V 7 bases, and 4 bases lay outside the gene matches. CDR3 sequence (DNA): TGCGCCAGCGGTTTAGCGGGAGGCACAGATACGCAGTATTTT. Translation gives CASGLAGGTDTQYF.

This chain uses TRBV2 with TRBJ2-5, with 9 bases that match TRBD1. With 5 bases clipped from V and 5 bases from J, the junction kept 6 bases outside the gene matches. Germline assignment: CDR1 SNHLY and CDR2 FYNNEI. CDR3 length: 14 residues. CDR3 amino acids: CASSPGQGGETQYF. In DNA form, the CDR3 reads TGTGCCAGCAGTCCGGGACAGGGTGGGGAGACCCAGTACTTC.

This chain's CDR3 is CASSERGQGRPYEQYF. CDR3 bases: TGTGCCAGCAGTGAACGGGGACAGGGTCGCCCCTACGAGCAGTACTTC. The chain has TRBV6-1 and TRBJ2-7; 9 bases line up with TRBD1. Germline-derived CDR1 and CDR2 are MNHNS and SASEGT. This CDR3 has 16 residues. Unmatched junction bases numbered 7, after V lost 2 bases and J lost 2 bases.

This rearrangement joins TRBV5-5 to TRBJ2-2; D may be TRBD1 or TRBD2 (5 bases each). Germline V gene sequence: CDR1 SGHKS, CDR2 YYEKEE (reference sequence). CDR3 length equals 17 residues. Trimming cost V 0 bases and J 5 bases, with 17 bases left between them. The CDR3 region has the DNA TGTGCCAGCAGCTTGGGGGGACCGGGACCGGCAACCGGGGAGCTGTTTTTT. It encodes CASSLGGPGPATGELFF.

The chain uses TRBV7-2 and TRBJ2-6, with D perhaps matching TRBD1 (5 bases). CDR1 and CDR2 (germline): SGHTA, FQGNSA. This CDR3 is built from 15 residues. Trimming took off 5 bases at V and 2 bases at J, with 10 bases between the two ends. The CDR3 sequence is CASSTQGTGANVLTF. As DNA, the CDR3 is TGTGCCAGCAGCACTCAGGGAACTGGGGCCAACGTCCTGACTTTC.

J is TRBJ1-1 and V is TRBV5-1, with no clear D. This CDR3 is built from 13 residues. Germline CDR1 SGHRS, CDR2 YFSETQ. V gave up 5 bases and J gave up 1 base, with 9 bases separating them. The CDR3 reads CASRPDPNTEAFF. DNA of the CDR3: TGCGCCAGCAGACCGGACCCGAACACTGAAGCTTTCTTT.

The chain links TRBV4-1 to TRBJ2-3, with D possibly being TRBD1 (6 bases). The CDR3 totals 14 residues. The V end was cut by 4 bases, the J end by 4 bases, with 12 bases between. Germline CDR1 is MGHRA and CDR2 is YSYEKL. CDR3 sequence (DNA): TGCGCCAGCAGCCCCAAGGGGGTCCCAGATACGCAGTATTTT. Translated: CASSPKGVPDTQYF.

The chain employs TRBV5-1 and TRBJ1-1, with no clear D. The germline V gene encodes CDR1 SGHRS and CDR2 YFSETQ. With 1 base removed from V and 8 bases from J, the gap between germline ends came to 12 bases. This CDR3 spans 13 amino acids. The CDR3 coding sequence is TGCGCCAGCAGCTTGACTGCAGCTACAGAAGCTTTCTTT. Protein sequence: CASSLTAATEAFF.

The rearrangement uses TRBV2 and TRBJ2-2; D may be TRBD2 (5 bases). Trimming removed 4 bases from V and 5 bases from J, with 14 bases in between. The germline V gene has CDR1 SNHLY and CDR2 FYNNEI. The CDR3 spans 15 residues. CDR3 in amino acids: CASSGLGIGTGELFF. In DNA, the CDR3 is TGTGCCAGCAGTGGTCTCGGGATAGGGACCGGGGAGCTGTTTTTT.

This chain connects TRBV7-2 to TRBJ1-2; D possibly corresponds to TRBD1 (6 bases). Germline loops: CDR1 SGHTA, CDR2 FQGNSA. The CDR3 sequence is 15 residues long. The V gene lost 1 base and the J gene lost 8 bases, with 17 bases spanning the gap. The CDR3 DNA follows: TGTGCCAGCAGCTTAGTGGGGGGGCCCTTGGGCGGCTACACCTTC. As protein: CASSLVGGPLGGYTF. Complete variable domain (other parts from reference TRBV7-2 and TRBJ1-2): GAGVSQSPSNKVTEKGKDVELRCDPISGHTALYWYRQSLGQGLEFLIYFQGNSAPDKSGLPSDRFSAERTGGSVSTLTIQRTQQEDSAVYLCASSLVGGPLGGYTFGSGTRLTVV.

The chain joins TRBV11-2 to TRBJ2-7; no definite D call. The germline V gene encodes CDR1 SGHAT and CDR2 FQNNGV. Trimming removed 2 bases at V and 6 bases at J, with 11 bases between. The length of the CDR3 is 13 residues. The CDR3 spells CASSLSPLSEQYF. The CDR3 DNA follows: TGTGCCAGCAGCTTAAGTCCCCTTTCCGAGCAGTACTTC.

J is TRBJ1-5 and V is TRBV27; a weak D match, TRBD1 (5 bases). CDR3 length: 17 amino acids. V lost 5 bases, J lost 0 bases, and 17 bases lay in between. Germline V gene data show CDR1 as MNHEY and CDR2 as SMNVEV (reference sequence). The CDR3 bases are TGTGCCAGCAGTGGGAGGGACCTGGCCTATAGCAATCAGCCCCAGCATTTT. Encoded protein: CASSGRDLAYSNQPQHF.

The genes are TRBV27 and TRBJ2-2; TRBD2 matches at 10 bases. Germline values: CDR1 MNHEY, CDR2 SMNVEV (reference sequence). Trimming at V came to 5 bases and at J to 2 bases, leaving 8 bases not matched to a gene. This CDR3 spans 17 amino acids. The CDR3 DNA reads TGTGCCAGCAGTCTGAGAGGGACTAGCGAAAACACCGGGGAGCTGTTTTTT. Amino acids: CASSLRGTSENTGELFF.

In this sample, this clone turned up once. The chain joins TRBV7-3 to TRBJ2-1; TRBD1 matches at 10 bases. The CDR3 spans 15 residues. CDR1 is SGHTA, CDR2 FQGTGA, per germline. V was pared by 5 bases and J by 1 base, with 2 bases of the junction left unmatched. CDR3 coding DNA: TGTGCCAGCAGCCGACAGGGGGCTTCCTACAATGAGCAGTTCTTC. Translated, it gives CASSRQGASYNEQFF.

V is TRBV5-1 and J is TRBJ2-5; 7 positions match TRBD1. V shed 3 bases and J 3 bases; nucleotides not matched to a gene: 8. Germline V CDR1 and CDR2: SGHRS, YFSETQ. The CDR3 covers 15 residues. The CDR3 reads CASSYPPDRKETQYF. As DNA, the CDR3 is TGCGCCAGCAGCTACCCGCCGGACAGGAAAGAGACCCAGTACTTC.

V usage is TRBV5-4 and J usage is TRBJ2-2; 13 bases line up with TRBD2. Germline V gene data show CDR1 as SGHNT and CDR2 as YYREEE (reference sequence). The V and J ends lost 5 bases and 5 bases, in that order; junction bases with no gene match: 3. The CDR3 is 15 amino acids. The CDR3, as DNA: TGTGCCAGCAGGTCGGGACTAGCGGGAACCGGGGAGCTGTTTTTT. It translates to CASRSGLAGTGELFF. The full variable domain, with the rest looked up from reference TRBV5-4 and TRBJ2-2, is ETGVTQSPTHLIKTRGQQVTLRCSSQSGHNTVSWYQQALGQGPQFIFQYYREEENGRGNFPPRFSGLQFPNYSSELNVNALELDDSALYLCASRSGLAGTGELFFGEGSRLTVL.

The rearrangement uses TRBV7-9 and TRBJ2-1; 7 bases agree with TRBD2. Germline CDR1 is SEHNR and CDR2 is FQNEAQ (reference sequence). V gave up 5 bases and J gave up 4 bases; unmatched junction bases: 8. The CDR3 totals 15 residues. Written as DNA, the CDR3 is TGTGCCAGCAGCCCCCGACTAGCAACGTACAATGAGCAGTTCTTC. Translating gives CASSPRLATYNEQFF.

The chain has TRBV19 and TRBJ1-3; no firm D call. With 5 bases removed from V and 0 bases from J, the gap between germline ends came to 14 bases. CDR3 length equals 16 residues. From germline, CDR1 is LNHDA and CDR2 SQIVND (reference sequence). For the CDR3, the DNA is TGTGCCAGTAGTCCTCCCTGGACGGACTCTGGAAACACCATATATTTT. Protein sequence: CASSPPWTDSGNTIYF.

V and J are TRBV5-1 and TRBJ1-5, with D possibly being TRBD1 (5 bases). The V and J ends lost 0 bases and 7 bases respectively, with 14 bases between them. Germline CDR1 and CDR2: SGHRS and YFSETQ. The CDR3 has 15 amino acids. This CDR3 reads CASSLEPGSGQPQHF. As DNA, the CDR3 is TGCGCCAGCAGCTTGGAACCAGGGTCTGGACAGCCCCAGCATTTT.

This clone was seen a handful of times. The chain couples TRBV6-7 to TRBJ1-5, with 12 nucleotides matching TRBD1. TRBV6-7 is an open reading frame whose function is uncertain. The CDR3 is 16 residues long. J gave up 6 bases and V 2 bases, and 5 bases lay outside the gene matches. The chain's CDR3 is CASSYHGTGGVQPQHF. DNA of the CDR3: TGTGCCAGCAGTTACCACGGGACAGGGGGCGTTCAGCCCCAGCATTTT.

The CDR3 coding sequence is TGTGCCAGCCAAGGCAGGGATGAAGAGACCCAGTACTTC. Translating it yields CASQGRDEETQYF. This rearrangement joins TRBV28 to TRBJ2-5, with D possibly TRBD1 on 5 matching bases. The CDR3 consists of 13 residues. The germline CDR1 and CDR2 sequences are MDHEN and SYDVKM. Deletions cut 8 bases from V and 3 bases from J, with 13 bases between.

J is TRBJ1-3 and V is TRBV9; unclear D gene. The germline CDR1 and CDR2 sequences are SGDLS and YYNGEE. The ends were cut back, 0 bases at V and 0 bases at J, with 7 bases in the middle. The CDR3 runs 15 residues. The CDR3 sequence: CASSVAAASGNTIYF. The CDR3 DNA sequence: TGTGCCAGCAGCGTAGCTGCGGCCTCTGGAAACACCATATATTTT.

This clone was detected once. The CDR3 sequence is CASSGGGYEQYF. The CDR3 nucleotides are TGTGCCAGCAGCGGAGGGGGCTACGAGCAGTACTTC. The gene calls are TRBV5-6 and TRBJ2-7; the D call may be TRBD1 or TRBD2 (6 bases each). The ends were cut back, 4 bases at V and 3 bases at J, with 8 bases in the middle. Germline loops: CDR1 SGHDT, CDR2 YYEEEE. There are 12 residues in the CDR3. Together with reference TRBV5-6 and TRBJ2-7, the CDR3 gives the full variable domain: DAGVTQSPTHLIKTRGQQVTLRCSPKSGHDTVSWYQQALGQGPQFIFQYYEEEERQRGNFPDRFSGHQFPNYSSELNVNALLLGDSALYLCASSGGGYEQYFGPGTRLTVT.

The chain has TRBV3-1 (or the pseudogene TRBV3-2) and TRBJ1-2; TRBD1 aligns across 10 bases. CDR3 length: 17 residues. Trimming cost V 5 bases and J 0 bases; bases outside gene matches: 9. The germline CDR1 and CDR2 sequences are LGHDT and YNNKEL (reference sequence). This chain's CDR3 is CASSIRTGGRANYGYTF. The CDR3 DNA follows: TGTGCCAGCAGCATCCGGACAGGGGGTCGAGCTAACTATGGCTACACCTTC.

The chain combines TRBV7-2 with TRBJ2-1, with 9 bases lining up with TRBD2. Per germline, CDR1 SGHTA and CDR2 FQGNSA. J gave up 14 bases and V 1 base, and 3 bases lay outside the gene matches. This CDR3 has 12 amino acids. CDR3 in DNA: TGTGCCAGCAGCTTAGATGCGGGAGGGAAGTTCTTC. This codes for CASSLDAGGKFF.

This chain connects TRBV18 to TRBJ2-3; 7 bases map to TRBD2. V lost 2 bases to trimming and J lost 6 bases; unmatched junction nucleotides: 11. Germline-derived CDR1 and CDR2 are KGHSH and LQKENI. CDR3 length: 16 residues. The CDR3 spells CASSPEGRGGVDTQYF. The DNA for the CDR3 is TGTGCCAGCTCACCAGAAGGCCGGGGAGGGGTGGATACGCAGTATTTT.

Here the CDR3 DNA reads TGCGCCAGCAGCCAGGCAGCTAGTGGCAATGAGCAGTTCTTC. Protein: CASSQAASGNEQFF. This chain uses TRBV4-1 with TRBJ2-1; no clear D gene. V shed 3 bases and J shed 6 bases, with 12 bases lying between them. The germline gives CDR1 MGHRA, CDR2 YSYEKL. There are 14 residues in the CDR3.

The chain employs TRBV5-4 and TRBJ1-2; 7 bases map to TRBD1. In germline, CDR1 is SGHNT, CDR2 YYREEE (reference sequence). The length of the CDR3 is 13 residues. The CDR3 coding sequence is TGTGCTACCGGGACAGCGACTAACTATGGCTACACCTTC. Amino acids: CATGTATNYGYTF.

CDR3 nucleotide sequence: TGTGCCAGCAGGGAGGGGGACTATGGCTACACCTTC. This translates into CASREGDYGYTF. V is TRBV6-6 and J is TRBJ1-2, with D perhaps matching TRBD1 (6 bases). The CDR3 is 12 residues long. V lost 6 bases and J 3 bases, leaving 8 bases between the germline ends. Germline CDR1 is MNHNY and CDR2 is SVGAGI (reference sequence).

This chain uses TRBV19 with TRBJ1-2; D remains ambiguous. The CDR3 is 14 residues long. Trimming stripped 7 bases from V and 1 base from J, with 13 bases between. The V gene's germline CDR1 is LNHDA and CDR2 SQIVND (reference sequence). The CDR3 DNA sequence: TGTGCCAGTACCCCGTCGGGTTTTAACTATGGCTACACCTTC. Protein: CASTPSGFNYGYTF. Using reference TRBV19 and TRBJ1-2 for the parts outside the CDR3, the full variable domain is DGGITQSPKYLFRKEGQNVTLSCEQNLNHDAMYWYRQDPGQGLRLIYYSQIVNDFQKGDIAEGYSVSREKKESFPLTVTSAQKNPTAFYLCASTPSGFNYGYTFGSGTRLTVV.